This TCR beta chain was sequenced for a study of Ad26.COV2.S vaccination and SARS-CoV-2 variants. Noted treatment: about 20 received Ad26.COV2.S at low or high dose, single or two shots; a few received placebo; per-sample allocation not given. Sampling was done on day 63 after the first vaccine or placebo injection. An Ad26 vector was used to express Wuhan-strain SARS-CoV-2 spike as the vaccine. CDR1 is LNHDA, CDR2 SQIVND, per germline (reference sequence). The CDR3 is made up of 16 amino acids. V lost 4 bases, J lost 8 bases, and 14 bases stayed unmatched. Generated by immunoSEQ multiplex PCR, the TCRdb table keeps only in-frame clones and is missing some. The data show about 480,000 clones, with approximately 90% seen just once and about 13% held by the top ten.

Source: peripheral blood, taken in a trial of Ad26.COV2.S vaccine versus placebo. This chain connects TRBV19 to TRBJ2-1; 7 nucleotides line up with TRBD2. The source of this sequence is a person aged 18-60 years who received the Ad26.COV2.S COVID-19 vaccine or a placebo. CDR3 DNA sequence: TGTGCCAGTAGTAGGACTGGGACGGGAGGATACGATGAGCAGTTCTTC. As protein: CASSRTGTGGYDEQFF.